The rows below give T cell receptor beta chains drawn from one sample of a study of memory CD4+ T cells and cytomegalovirus serostatus. Profiling relied on immunoSEQ multiplex PCR, and the TCRdb table lists in-frame clones only, not all of them. The sample holds about 82,000 clones, 65% to 85% seen once. Sequencing was carried out using memory CD4+ T cells from blood. The receptors here all came from an adult in good health and CMV-seronegative. Each CDR3 is given with its conserved first and last residue. A D gene is named only where the DNA matches it firmly. Size is omitted from some rows. Given values are once, few, many or a class for expanded clones.

j_call d_call v_call clone_size cdr3_aa cdr3_nt
TRBJ1-5 TRBD1 TRBV30 - CAWSGGTDYNQPQHF TGTGCCTGGAGTGGGGGGACAGATTACAATCAGCCCCAGCATTTT
TRBJ2-3 - TRBV9 - CASSVVDPKDTQYF TGTGCCAGCAGCGTAGTGGACCCCAAGGATACGCAGTATTTT
TRBJ1-1 - TRBV6-6 - CASRAVMNTEAFF TGTGCCAGCAGGGCCGTGATGAACACTGAAGCTTTCTTT
TRBJ1-6 - TRBV5-1 - CASSLAIGLNSPLHF TGCGCCAGCAGCTTGGCCATTGGGTTGAATTCACCCCTCCACTTT
TRBJ2-7 - TRBV4-1 - CASSLSEDSLYEQYF TGCGCCAGCAGTTTATCCGAAGACAGCCTCTACGAGCAGTACTTC
TRBJ1-2 - TRBV29-1 - CSVEANYGYTF TGCAGCGTTGAGGCCAACTATGGCTACACCTTC
TRBJ1-1 - TRBV19 - CASSDQAGENTEAFF TGTGCCAGTAGCGACCAGGCGGGCGAGAACACTGAAGCTTTCTTT
TRBJ2-7 TRBD2 TRBV5-4 - CASSLAPSTSGSYEQYF TGTGCCAGCAGCCTAGCCCCATCGACTAGCGGCTCCTACGAGCAGTACTTC
TRBJ2-5 TRBD2 TRBV5-1 - CASSQGLAPAWETQYF TGCGCCAGCAGCCAAGGACTAGCCCCCGCCTGGGAGACCCAGTACTTC
TRBJ1-3 - TRBV27 few CASSFRGGGNTIYF TGTGCCAGCAGTTTTCGGGGCGGTGGAAACACCATATATTTT
TRBJ1-2 - TRBV27 - CASSFGRTYGYTF TGTGCCAGCAGTTTCGGCCGGACCTATGGCTACACCTTC
TRBJ1-2 - TRBV5-1 - CASSLAPLGGGYGYTF TGCGCCAGCAGCTTGGCCCCCTTGGGTGGCGGCTATGGCTACACCTTC
TRBJ2-3 - TRBV28 - CASSPGGGPDTQYF TGTGCCAGCAGTCCAGGGGGGGGACCAGATACGCAGTATTTT
TRBJ2-1 - TRBV6-1 - CASTRGPNSNEQFF TGTGCCAGCACCCGAGGGCCCAACTCCAATGAGCAGTTCTTC
TRBJ1-2 - TRBV6-6 - CASSYRTENALGYTF TGTGCCAGCAGTTACCGTACTGAAAACGCCCTTGGCTACACCTTC
TRBJ1-2 - TRBV7-9 - CASSPLRGYYGYTF TGTGCCAGCAGCCCCCTTAGGGGATACTATGGCTACACCTTC
TRBJ2-1 TRBD2 TRBV6-1 once CASSEVGLAANNEQFF TGTGCCAGCAGTGAAGTCGGCCTAGCGGCTAACAATGAGCAGTTCTTC
TRBJ2-7 TRBD1 TRBV29-1 - CSAADRGGFEQYF TGCAGCGCCGCGGACAGGGGGGGGTTCGAGCAGTACTTC
TRBJ2-7 TRBD1 TRBV6-5 - CASRLGAGGGEQYF TGTGCCAGCCGACTGGGGGCAGGGGGCGGCGAGCAGTACTTC
TRBJ1-5 - TRBV5-6 - CASSLGTRDQPQHF TGTGCCAGCAGCTTGGGGACTAGAGATCAGCCCCAGCATTTT
TRBJ1-2 - TRBV9 few CASSVMELTNYGYTF TGTGCCAGCAGCGTAATGGAACTTACTAACTATGGCTACACCTTC
TRBJ2-3 TRBD1 TRBV5-1 - CASSRGTGGWTDTQYF TGCGCCAGCAGCAGAGGGACAGGGGGCTGGACAGATACGCAGTATTTT
TRBJ2-1 - TRBV5-1 - CASSLAQNNEQFF TGCGCCAGCAGCTTGGCTCAAAACAATGAGCAGTTCTTC
TRBJ1-1 - TRBV7-9 few CASSLQPPGTEAFF TGTGCCAGCAGCTTACAACCCCCGGGCACTGAAGCTTTCTTT
TRBJ2-2 - TRBV5-1 - CASSLALAGAFTGELFF TGCGCCAGCAGCTTGGCCTTGGCAGGGGCCTTCACCGGGGAGCTGTTTTTT
TRBJ1-1 TRBD1 TRBV5-1 - CASSPVRGTEAFF TGCGCCAGCAGCCCGGTCAGGGGGACTGAAGCTTTCTTT
TRBJ2-7 TRBD2 TRBV6-1 - CASSGSTSGTHKGQYF TGTGCCAGCAGTGGGTCCACTAGCGGGACTCATAAGGGGCAGTACTTC
TRBJ1-1 - TRBV7-6 - CASSERAGTLNTEAFF TGTGCCAGCAGCGAAAGGGCCGGGACGTTGAACACTGAAGCTTTCTTT
TRBJ1-3 - TRBV19 - CASTYSGNTIYF TGTGCCAGTACTTACTCTGGAAACACCATATATTTT
TRBJ1-2 TRBD1 TRBV6-5 - CASSSFRDSPYGYTF TGTGCCAGCAGTTCGTTCCGGGACAGCCCCTATGGCTACACCTTC
TRBJ2-5 - TRBV29-1 - CSVGVQETQYF TGCAGCGTTGGAGTCCAAGAGACCCAGTACTTC
TRBJ1-4 - TRBV2 few CASKSDRTNEKLFF TGTGCCAGCAAATCAGACAGGACTAATGAAAAACTGTTTTTT
TRBJ1-1 - TRBV10-3 - CAIRLEGQGSTEAFF TGTGCCATCAGACTTGAAGGCCAGGGGAGCACTGAAGCTTTCTTT
TRBJ1-3 - TRBV9 - CASSVAPVVSGNTIYF TGTGCCAGCAGCGTAGCTCCGGTGGTCTCTGGAAACACCATATATTTT
TRBJ1-2 - TRBV9 - CASSKRTAGEGYTF TGTGCCAGCAGCAAACGGACAGCAGGAGAAGGCTACACCTTC
TRBJ2-4 - TRBV6-5 - CASSYSLGIAKNIQYF TGTGCCAGCAGTTACTCGCTTGGGATAGCCAAAAACATTCAGTACTTC
TRBJ1-4 TRBD1 TRBV5-5 - CASSKGQGATNEKLFF TGTGCCAGCAGCAAGGGACAGGGGGCAACTAATGAAAAACTGTTTTTT
TRBJ1-2 - TRBV20-1 - CSPHFNYGYTF TGCAGTCCACATTTTAACTATGGCTACACCTTC
TRBJ1-1 TRBD1 TRBV11-2 - CASSLVGTGVEAFF TGTGCCAGCAGCTTAGTGGGGACAGGGGTCGAAGCTTTCTTT
TRBJ1-5 - TRBV28 few CASSPTGKPNQPQHF TGTGCCAGCAGCCCTACAGGGAAACCGAATCAGCCCCAGCATTTT
TRBJ1-2 - TRBV28 - CASSQGFYGYTF TGTGCCAGCAGCCAAGGCTTCTATGGCTACACCTTC
TRBJ2-5 TRBD1 TRBV2 - CASNGQGIGETQYF TGTGCCAGCAACGGACAGGGGATTGGGGAGACCCAGTACTTC
TRBJ1-5 TRBD1 TRBV30 - CAWSEDRGQPQHF TGTGCCTGGAGTGAGGACAGGGGACAGCCCCAGCATTTT
TRBJ1-5 TRBD1 TRBV19 once CASSPTTGTGGANQPQHF TGTGCCAGTAGTCCAACAACCGGGACAGGGGGGGCCAATCAGCCCCAGCATTTT
TRBJ2-1 - TRBV9 - CASSVEGGPRNEQFF TGTGCCAGCAGCGTAGAGGGGGGGCCGCGGAATGAGCAGTTCTTC
TRBJ2-7 - TRBV5-1 - CASSLVGGGLSYEQYF TGCGCCAGCAGCTTGGTTGGGGGGGGGCTCTCCTACGAGCAGTACTTC
TRBJ1-3 - TRBV7-9 - CASSSTGNTIYF TGTGCCAGCAGCTCCACTGGAAACACCATATATTTT
TRBJ1-5 - TRBV7-9 - CASSLTANQPQHF TGTGCCAGCAGCTTAACAGCTAATCAGCCCCAGCATTTT
TRBJ2-3 - TRBV6-5 - CASSSPKGRTDTQYF TGTGCCAGCAGTTCACCGAAGGGGCGCACAGATACGCAGTATTTT
TRBJ2-7 TRBD1 TRBV11-2 - CASAGTGSYEQYF TGTGCCAGCGCCGGGACAGGTTCCTACGAGCAGTACTTC
TRBJ2-1 - TRBV9 once CASSVGSPSHPEQFF TGTGCCAGCAGCGTAGGTTCACCCAGCCATCCTGAGCAGTTCTTC
TRBJ2-1 - TRBV10-3 - CATQGRVQDYNEQFF TGTGCCACGCAGGGGAGGGTACAGGACTACAATGAGCAGTTCTTC
TRBJ1-2 - TRBV7-3 - CASSLQAGYGYTF TGTGCCAGCAGCCTTCAGGCAGGCTATGGCTACACCTTC
TRBJ2-3 TRBD2 TRBV10-3 - CAIQRGDSTDTQYF TGTGCCATCCAGCGGGGGGACTCCACAGATACGCAGTATTTT